Below are 18 T cell receptor beta chains sequenced from a single sample in a study of blood T cell repertoires in COVID-19 (dated by TCRdb to about 2020). The library relied on the immunoSEQ multiplex PCR assay. TCRdb obtained this table from immuneACCESS and retained in-frame rearrangements with V and J assigned. These tables miss some clones; where compared with another copy, unresolved V genes account for less than half of the shortfall, and the remainder is unexplained. The sample records some 180,000 clones, approximately 80% of which are singletons. The ten top clones hold about 6.4% of the sample. Sequencing used peripheral blood. These receptors came from a human donor in a cohort sampled during active COVID-19.

The chain recombines TRBV6-5 with TRBJ1-2, with 7 bases matching TRBD1. Germline V CDR1 and CDR2: MNHEY, SVGAGI. The CDR3 spans 12 residues. The ends lost 7 bases at V and 5 bases at J; junction bases unmatched: 4. CDR3 sequence (DNA): TGTGCCAGCAAGTTGACAGGGTATGGCTACACCTTC. Translated, it gives CASKLTGYGYTF.

The chain uses TRBV5-6 and TRBJ1-2; 7 nucleotides match TRBD1. CDR1 and CDR2 (germline): SGHDT, YYEEEE. The CDR3 runs to 13 residues. The ends lost 6 bases at V and 6 bases at J; junction bases unmatched: 8. CDR3 protein: CASTSDRDHGYTF. The CDR3 DNA reads TGTGCCAGCACGTCCGACAGGGATCATGGCTACACCTTC.

The chain recombines TRBV4-2 with TRBJ2-1; 8 bases fit TRBD2. The germline gives CDR1 LGHNA, CDR2 YNFKEQ. This CDR3 is built from 17 residues. V was clipped by 1 base and J by 0 bases; unmatched bases: 5. CDR3 DNA: TGTGCCAGCAGCCAAGCTGCCGGGACTAGCTCCTACAATGAGCAGTTCTTC. Translating it yields CASSQAAGTSSYNEQFF.

In its sample, this clone was seen once. The CDR3 DNA follows: TGTGCCAGCAGTCCACAAGGGTCCGGGACAGGGGTCTACGAGCAGTACTTC. It translates to CASSPQGSGTGVYEQYF. J is TRBJ2-7 and V is TRBV27, with 10 bases aligning to TRBD1. The CDR3 sequence is 17 residues long. V lost 5 bases and J lost 3; bases outside the gene matches: 13. Germline values: CDR1 MNHEY, CDR2 SMNVEV (reference sequence).

The V and J genes are TRBV27 and TRBJ2-1; 12 nucleotides line up with TRBD2. The germline gives CDR1 MNHEY, CDR2 SMNVEV (reference sequence). This CDR3 is 16 amino acids long. V was pared by 5 bases and J by 8 bases, with 10 bases of the junction left unmatched. DNA of the CDR3: TGTGCCAGCAGTCCCCGGACTAGCGGGGAAGGCGATGAGCAGTTCTTC. As protein: CASSPRTSGEGDEQFF.

The gene calls are TRBV15 and TRBJ2-3; possibly TRBD1 for D (6 bases). Per germline, CDR1 LNHNV and CDR2 YYDKDF (reference sequence). With 5 bases removed from V and 5 bases from J, the gap between germline ends came to 11 bases. This CDR3 region has 13 residues. The CDR3 region is CATSPGVEDTQYF. As DNA, the CDR3 is TGTGCCACCAGCCCAGGGGTCGAAGATACGCAGTATTTT.

This clone has only a few counts. The J gene is TRBJ2-7, the V gene TRBV7-2, with 8 bases fitting TRBD2. V shed 6 bases and J 0 bases; nucleotides not matched to a gene: 7. Germline V gene lookup returns CDR1 SGHTA and CDR2 FQGNSA. The CDR3 is 15 amino acids. CDR3 protein: CASSPRGLDSYEQYF. CDR3 nucleotide sequence: TGTGCCAGCAGTCCCAGGGGACTAGACTCCTACGAGCAGTACTTC.

This clone showed up just a few times. The CDR3 loop is CASSATTGTYGYTF. The CDR3 region has the DNA TGTGCCAGCAGCGCTACAACAGGGACCTATGGCTACACCTTC. This chain connects TRBV9 to TRBJ1-2; D possibly corresponds to TRBD1 (6 bases). Trimming cost V 3 bases and J 4 bases, with 13 bases left between them. From germline, CDR1 is SGDLS and CDR2 YYNGEE. This CDR3 is built from 14 residues.

This chain links TRBV7-2 with TRBJ2-5; tentative D call: TRBD1 (5 bases). The CDR3 runs 16 residues. Trimming took 2 bases from V and 5 from J, leaving 18 bases between them. Germline values: CDR1 SGHTA, CDR2 FQGNSA. CDR3 coding DNA: TGTGCCAGCAGCTTATCCCCAGCTCCGAACAGGGAGACCCAGTACTTC. Its translation is CASSLSPAPNRETQYF.

V and J are TRBV6-5 and TRBJ1-3; D unresolved. The V end lost 6 bases, the J end lost 0 bases, and 12 bases lay between the germline ends. The CDR3 consists of 15 residues. Germline CDR1 MNHEY, CDR2 SVGAGI. CDR3 in amino acids: CASRFEPNSGNTIYF. The CDR3 nucleotides are TGTGCCAGCAGATTTGAACCTAACTCTGGAAACACCATATATTTT.

The chain has TRBV18 and TRBJ1-1, with 9 bases lining up with TRBD1. The V and J ends lost 2 bases and 4 bases, in that order; junction bases with no gene match: 2. Germline V gene data show CDR1 as KGHSH and CDR2 as LQKENI. The CDR3 has 14 residues. The DNA of the CDR3 is TGTGCCAGCTCACCAGGACAGGGGATCACTGAAGCTTTCTTT. Amino acids: CASSPGQGITEAFF.

The rearrangement links TRBV4-1 to TRBJ2-7; 7 bases fit TRBD1. This CDR3 comprises 14 residues. V shed 3 bases and J 1 base; nucleotides not matched to a gene: 3. The germline V gene has CDR1 MGHRA and CDR2 YSYEKL. The CDR3 spells CASSQLGQSYEQYF. DNA of the CDR3: TGCGCCAGCAGCCAGCTGGGACAGTCCTACGAGCAGTACTTC.

The rearrangement links TRBV29-1 to TRBJ2-5, with 8 nucleotides matching TRBD1. Losses at the gene ends were 6 bases for V and 2 bases for J; bases not matched to a gene: 5. CDR3 length: 13 residues. Germline CDR1 SQVTM, CDR2 ANQGSEA. CDR3 bases: TGCAGCGTAGATGGACAGGGACAAGAGACCCAGTACTTC. As protein: CSVDGQGQETQYF.

The chain couples TRBV30 to TRBJ1-2, with D perhaps TRBD1 (6 bases). This CDR3 spans 15 amino acids. Trimming took off 4 bases at V and 2 bases at J, with 17 bases between the two ends. The germline V gene encodes CDR1 GTSNPN and CDR2 SVGIG (reference sequence). CDR3 residues: CAWMVSTGQNYGYTF. Here the CDR3 DNA reads TGTGCCTGGATGGTTTCGACAGGCCAAAACTATGGCTACACCTTC.

This chain joins TRBV5-4 and TRBJ1-1; no firm D call. V lost 3 bases to trimming and J lost 1 base, with 7 bases between them. Germline loops: CDR1 SGHNT, CDR2 YYREEE (reference sequence). There are 13 residues in the CDR3. CDR3 bases: TGTGCCAGCAGCTCCAATAGGAACACTGAAGCTTTCTTT. This encodes CASSSNRNTEAFF.

The rearrangement uses TRBV6-2 or TRBV6-3 and TRBJ1-1, with a possible D match to TRBD1 (5 bases). This CDR3 is 16 amino acids long. V was pared by 2 bases and J by 0 bases, with 13 bases between. The V gene's germline CDR1 is MNHEY and CDR2 SVGEGT. The CDR3 spells CASSYGWGEMNTEAFF. CDR3 DNA: TGTGCCAGCAGTTACGGGTGGGGCGAGATGAACACTGAAGCTTTCTTT.

CDR3 nucleotide sequence: TGTGCCAGCCGGGGGGGCTCCTACGAGCAGTACTTC. Encoded protein: CASRGGSYEQYF. The chain employs TRBV6-6 and TRBJ2-7; 8 positions agree with TRBD2. The CDR3 runs 12 residues. The germline CDR1 and CDR2 sequences are MNHNY and SVGAGI (reference sequence). Trimming at V came to 8 bases and at J to 0 bases, leaving 0 bases not matched to a gene.

The V call is TRBV6-5, the J call TRBJ2-4; tentatively, D is TRBD2 (5 bases). CDR1 and CDR2 from the germline V gene are MNHEY and SVGAGI. The CDR3 loop spans 13 amino acids. V shed 7 bases and J shed 9 bases, with 16 bases lying between them. CDR3 sequence: CASTPDPAGIQYF. The CDR3 DNA is TGTGCCAGCACTCCGGACCCCGCGGGCATTCAGTACTTC.